This T cell receptor (beta chain) came from a study of CD8 T cells in ankylosing spondylitis. General study findings and limits: Enrichment of disease-linked clones was reportedly significant in matched ankylosing spondylitis synovial fluid. Earlier work had already found some motif variants in reactive arthritis synovial fluid and blood.

TCRdb reanalysed the 5' RACE reads using MiXCR and keeps one entry per CDR3 protein. Of about 42,000 distinct CDR3 sequences listed, approximately 3.6% were seen once; the top ten hold under 4.5%. Germline V gene lookup returns CDR1 SGDLS and CDR2 YYNGEE. CDR3 length: 15 residues. V shed 4 bases and J 3 bases; nucleotides not matched to a gene: 4. This clonotype was recorded many times. The antigen remains unidentified. The sequenced material came from blood, either unsorted or a sorted T cell fraction (not recorded which). The chain is built from TRBV9 and TRBJ2-7, with 13 bases fitting TRBD2. This receptor was obtained from a female donor with ankylosing spondylitis or in good health (not recorded which). CDR3 amino acids: CASSPGLAGSYEQYF. The CDR3 coding sequence is TGTGCCAGCAGCCCGGGACTAGCGGGGAGCTACGAGCAGTACTTC. The full variable domain, rest sourced from reference TRBV9 and TRBJ2-7, is DSGVTQTPKHLITATGQRVTLRCSPRSGDLSVYWYQQSLDQGLQFLIQYYNGEERAKGNILERFSAQQFPDLHSELNLSSLELGDSALYFCASSPGLAGSYEQYFGPGTRLTVT.